Reported below is one TCR beta chain. Using immunoSEQ multiplex PCR, the repertoire was profiled, and TCRdb retains in-frame clones only, with some absent. The data show 29,000 or so clones, roughly 84% seen once. The data belong to a study of blood T cell repertoires in COVID-19. The germline V and J ends were trimmed by 0 bases and 0 bases, with 12 bases remaining between them. The CDR3 length is 17 residues. The germline CDR1 and CDR2 sequences are KGHSH and LQKENI. This TCR was sampled from an older man with active COVID-19. The V call is TRBV18, the J call TRBJ1-3; possibly TRBD1 for D (5 bases). Material: peripheral blood. CDR3 sequence reads: CASSPPNRRLSGNTIYF. Written as DNA, the CDR3 is TGTGCCAGCTCACCACCGAACAGGCGCCTCTCTGGAAACACCATATATTTT.